The 21 T cell receptor beta chains reported below all come from one sample, sequenced in a study of cytomegalovirus exposure and HLA in healthy donors (dated 2017 in TCRdb). Preparation of the library involved the immunoSEQ multiplex PCR assay. A mixture of 60 forward primers for TCR Vbeta segments and 13 reverse primers for TCR Jbeta segments was used in the multiplex PCR. What TCRdb holds here is the immuneACCESS table cut down to in-frame rearrangements. Part of the clones is not present; checked against another copy, under half of the missing clones reflect an unresolved V gene, and the others are unexplained. The sample has about 130,000 clones on record, 83% of them singletons. The top ten clones comprise 0.95% to 1.5% of the sample. The specimen sequenced was PBMCs. The source is a girl aged 2-10 years in good health and CMV-seronegative.

This chain connects TRBV5-1 to TRBJ1-2; D may be TRBD1 (5 bases). CDR1 and CDR2 from the germline V gene are SGHRS and YFSETQ. The CDR3 is made up of 14 amino acids. Trimming stripped 4 bases from V and 1 base from J, with 11 bases between. CDR3 bases: TGCGCCAGCAGCCTGGGGGGGGTTAACTATGGCTACACCTTC. It is translated as CASSLGGVNYGYTF.

This clone was recorded a few times. This chain uses TRBV15 with TRBJ1-4; D not certain. The CDR3 is 16 residues long. The V gene's germline CDR1 is LNHNV and CDR2 YYDKDF (reference sequence). The ends were cut back, 1 base at V and 5 bases at J, with 14 bases in the middle. CDR3 loop: CATSRGTRRYNEKLFF. CDR3 DNA: TGTGCCACCAGCAGAGGCACCCGCAGGTACAATGAAAAACTGTTTTTT. The entire variable domain, with the rest obtained from reference TRBV15 and TRBJ1-4, is as follows: DAMVIQNPRYQVTQFGKPVTLSCSQTLNHNVMYWYQQKSSQAPKLLFHYYDKDFNNEADTPDNFQSRRPNTSFCFLDIRSPGLGDTAMYLCATSRGTRRYNEKLFFGSGTQLSVL.

V gene TRBV30 combines with J gene TRBJ1-2; perhaps TRBD1 as D (6 bases). The V gene lost 0 bases and the J gene lost 6 bases, with 17 bases spanning the gap. Germline CDR1 is GTSNPN and CDR2 is SVGIG (reference sequence). CDR3 length equals 15 residues. This CDR3 is CAWSVTPQGGDGYTF. In DNA, the CDR3 is TGTGCCTGGAGTGTAACCCCACAAGGGGGAGATGGCTACACCTTC.

This chain uses TRBV13 with TRBJ1-1; tentative D call: TRBD1 (6 bases). This CDR3 has 15 residues. Trimming took off 4 bases at V and 6 bases at J, with 18 bases between the two ends. In germline, CDR1 is PRHDT, CDR2 FYEKMQ (reference sequence). The CDR3 DNA reads TGTGCCAGCAGCTCCCTCTCAGGGGTCGGAGCTGAAGCTTTCTTT. Translated: CASSSLSGVGAEAFF.

The J gene is TRBJ2-1, the V gene TRBV27, with 16 positions matching TRBD2. Germline values: CDR1 MNHEY, CDR2 SMNVEV (reference sequence). V dropped 6 bases and J dropped 1; count of bases not matched to a gene: 6. This CDR3 has 18 amino acids. This chain's CDR3 is CASRGGLAGGRSYNEQFF. CDR3 DNA: TGTGCCAGCAGGGGGGGACTAGCGGGGGGGAGGTCCTACAATGAGCAGTTCTTC.

This chain's CDR3 is CASPGEGKGWSNQPQHF. CDR3 bases: TGTGCCAGCCCGGGGGAGGGGAAGGGGTGGAGCAATCAGCCCCAGCATTTT. The V gene is TRBV21-1, the J gene TRBJ1-5. TRBV21-1 is a listed pseudogene. The CDR3 runs to 17 residues.

The chain is built from TRBV7-6 and TRBJ2-7; 9 positions agree with TRBD2. The trim removed 5 bases at V and 6 bases at J, leaving 14 bases unmatched. This CDR3 has 16 residues. CDR1 SGHVS and CDR2 FNYEAQ come from the germline V gene. CDR3 protein: CASSPTIAGGITEQYF. The CDR3 coding sequence is TGTGCCAGCAGCCCCACGATTGCGGGAGGGATCACCGAGCAGTACTTC.

The CDR3 loop is CAWSGSRSINQPQHF. DNA for the CDR3: TGTGCCTGGAGTGGGAGCCGCAGCATCAATCAGCCCCAGCATTTT. This sequence joins TRBV30 and TRBJ1-5, with unresolved D. This CDR3 comprises 15 residues. V lost 1 base and J lost 3, with 13 bases in between. CDR1 is GTSNPN, CDR2 SVGIG, per germline (reference sequence).

The gene calls are TRBV27 and TRBJ1-5, with D hard to call. Trimming took off 5 bases at V and 0 bases at J, with 8 bases between the two ends. This CDR3 contains 14 residues. The germline V gene has CDR1 MNHEY and CDR2 SMNVEV (reference sequence). The CDR3 protein is CASSPGVSNQPQHF. The DNA for the CDR3 is TGTGCCAGCAGTCCCGGGGTTAGCAATCAGCCCCAGCATTTT.

The chain carries TRBV13 and TRBJ1-5; 8 nucleotides agree with TRBD1. The germline V gene encodes CDR1 PRHDT and CDR2 FYEKMQ (reference sequence). The CDR3 consists of 16 residues. V shed 8 bases, J shed 7 bases, and the junction held 16 bases outside the gene matches. CDR3 in DNA: TGTGCCAGCGGCGACGCCCGACAGGGGCGTTCGCAGCCCCAGCATTTT. Its protein is CASGDARQGRSQPQHF.

This clone was observed once. The chain combines TRBV7-2 with TRBJ2-7; 7 bases agree with TRBD1. This CDR3 is 15 amino acids long. The V gene's germline CDR1 is SGHTA and CDR2 FQGNSA. The trim removed 4 bases at V and 0 bases at J, leaving 6 bases unmatched. The CDR3 DNA reads TGTGCCAGCAGCTCTAGACAGGGCCCCTCCTACGAGCAGTACTTC. Translation gives CASSSRQGPSYEQYF. The variable domain in full, with the rest retrieved from reference TRBV7-2 and TRBJ2-7, is GAGVSQSPSNKVTEKGKDVELRCDPISGHTALYWYRQSLGQGLEFLIYFQGNSAPDKSGLPSDRFSAERTGGSVSTLTIQRTQQEDSAVYLCASSSRQGPSYEQYFGPGTRLTVT.

V usage is TRBV2 and J usage is TRBJ1-2; D is perhaps TRBD1 (6 bases). Germline values: CDR1 SNHLY, CDR2 FYNNEI. The CDR3 runs to 13 residues. V shed 4 bases and J shed 5 bases, with 11 bases lying between them. Here the CDR3 DNA reads TGTGCCAGCAGTGTCGGACAGATATATGGCTACACCTTC. This codes for CASSVGQIYGYTF.

The V and J genes are TRBV7-9 and TRBJ1-1; 8 nucleotides match TRBD1. J gave up 8 bases and V 4 bases, and 3 bases lay outside the gene matches. This CDR3 is 12 amino acids long. CDR1 and CDR2 from the germline V gene are SEHNR and FQNEAQ (reference sequence). The CDR3 nucleotides are TGTGCCAGCAGCTCGACAGGGGCCGAAGCTTTCTTT. As protein: CASSSTGAEAFF.

The V gene is TRBV19, the J gene TRBJ1-2; the match to TRBD1 covers 7 bases. The CDR3 totals 14 residues. The J segment lost 8 bases and the V segment lost 0 bases, leaving 6 bases of the junction unmatched. Germline V lookup: CDR1 LNHDA, CDR2 SQIVND (reference sequence). CDR3 in amino acids: CASSIDHRGRGYTF. CDR3 nucleotide sequence: TGTGCCAGTAGTATAGACCACAGGGGAAGGGGCTACACCTTC.

The chain is built from TRBV9 and TRBJ1-1; D unclear. The V gene's germline CDR1 is SGDLS and CDR2 YYNGEE. V lost 2 bases and J lost 3, with 8 bases in between. The CDR3 totals 13 residues. The CDR3: CASSVQLDTEAFF. CDR3 bases: TGTGCCAGCAGCGTTCAGTTGGACACTGAAGCTTTCTTT.

This chain connects TRBV6-4 to TRBJ2-3, with 7 bases aligning to TRBD2. This CDR3 contains 13 residues. Germline trimming cut 8 bases from V and 6 bases from J; bases unmatched to any gene: 8. The germline gives CDR1 MRHNA, CDR2 SNTAGT. The CDR3 coding sequence is TGTGCCAGCGTCCGGGAGGAGGAGGATACGCAGTATTTT. This encodes CASVREEEDTQYF.

This chain uses TRBV6-5 with TRBJ2-3; 9 bases match TRBD2. The CDR3 consists of 15 residues. CDR1 and CDR2 (germline): MNHEY, SVGAGI. With 2 bases clipped from V and 6 bases from J, the junction kept 6 bases outside the gene matches. CDR3 residues: CASSYGLAGLDTQYF. Here the CDR3 DNA reads TGTGCCAGCAGTTACGGCCTAGCGGGATTGGATACGCAGTATTTT.

This chain joins TRBV7-7 and TRBJ2-2; TRBD1 is a possible D gene (5 bases). Germline CDR1 and CDR2: SSHAT and FNYEAQ (reference sequence). The CDR3 has 14 amino acids. Trimming removed 5 bases at V and 4 bases at J, with 11 bases between. CDR3 sequence (DNA): TGTGCCAGCAGCCGAACTGACAGCACCGGGGAGCTGTTTTTT. It translates to CASSRTDSTGELFF.

This sequence joins TRBV10-2 and TRBJ2-1; 8 bases are a match to TRBD2. The CDR3 runs to 21 residues. Germline V gene lookup returns CDR1 WSHSY and CDR2 SAAADI. The V segment lost 0 bases and the J segment 4 bases; nucleotides outside the gene matches: 20. CDR3: CASSESTGALFLAGNYNEQFF. CDR3 coding DNA: TGCGCCAGCAGTGAGTCGACTGGGGCTTTATTTCTAGCGGGTAATTACAATGAGCAGTTCTTC.

The chain links TRBV27 to TRBJ2-7, with TRBD1 identical over 9 bases. The V and J ends lost 6 bases and 2 bases, in that order; junction bases with no gene match: 8. Germline V lookup: CDR1 MNHEY, CDR2 SMNVEV (reference sequence). The length of the CDR3 is 15 residues. This CDR3 is CASSYTGTGTYEQYF. The CDR3 DNA is TGTGCCAGCAGCTACACCGGGACAGGGACCTACGAGCAGTACTTC.

This chain connects TRBV5-1 to TRBJ2-1; D may be TRBD2 (6 bases). Germline V gene sequence: CDR1 SGHRS, CDR2 YFSETQ. This CDR3 is 15 amino acids long. The ends were cut back, 0 bases at V and 4 bases at J, with 11 bases in the middle. CDR3 sequence reads: CASSLVGGVYNEQFF. In DNA, the CDR3 is TGCGCCAGCAGCTTGGTGGGGGGAGTATACAATGAGCAGTTCTTC.